The 3 T cell receptor beta chains reported below all come from one sample, sequenced in a study of cytomegalovirus exposure and HLA in healthy donors. 60 Vbeta and 13 Jbeta primers were used in PCR. Clones were read by immunoSEQ multiplex PCR, and TCRdb kept only the in-frame ones, dropping some. The table lists roughly 150,000 clones, approximately 80% of them singletons. Sequences were obtained from PBMCs. The receptors stem from a male donor in good health and CMV-seronegative.

The chain has TRBV19 and TRBJ2-5, with D possibly matching TRBD1 (6 bases). V shed 4 bases and J shed 0 bases, with 12 bases lying between them. CDR3 length: 15 residues. CDR1 and CDR2 from the germline V gene are LNHDA and SQIVND (reference sequence). The CDR3 region has the DNA TGTGCCAGTAGTACACCCGGGACACACCAAGAGACCCAGTACTTC. Residues: CASSTPGTHQETQYF.

The chain couples TRBV6-5 to TRBJ1-1; 7 bases fit TRBD1. With V trimmed by 4 bases and J by 4 bases, 6 bases remained unmatched. The CDR3 sequence is 14 residues long. The germline CDR1 and CDR2 sequences are MNHEY and SVGAGI. CDR3 nucleotide sequence: TGTGCCAGCAGTTCGGGACAGTCGGGCACTGAAGCTTTCTTT. Its translation: CASSSGQSGTEAFF.

The chain employs TRBV21-1 and TRBJ2-2; the table gives TRBD2 as D, unverified against the DNA. TRBV21-1 is marked as a pseudogene. The CDR3 extends over 14 amino acids. The CDR3 sequence: CASRREWDTGELFF. DNA for the CDR3: TGTGCCAGCAGGAGGGAGTGGGACACCGGGGAGCTGTTTTTT.